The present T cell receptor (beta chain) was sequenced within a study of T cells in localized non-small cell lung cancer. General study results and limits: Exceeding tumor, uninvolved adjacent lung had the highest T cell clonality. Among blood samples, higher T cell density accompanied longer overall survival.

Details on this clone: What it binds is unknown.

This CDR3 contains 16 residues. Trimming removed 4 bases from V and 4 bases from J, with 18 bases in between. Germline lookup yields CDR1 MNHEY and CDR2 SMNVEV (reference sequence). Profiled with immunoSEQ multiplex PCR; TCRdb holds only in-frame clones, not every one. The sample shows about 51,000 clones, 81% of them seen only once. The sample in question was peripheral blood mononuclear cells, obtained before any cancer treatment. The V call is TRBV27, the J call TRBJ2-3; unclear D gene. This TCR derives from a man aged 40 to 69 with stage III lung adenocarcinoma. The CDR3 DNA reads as TGTGCCAGCAGTTACCTTCGCCAGAGCGAAGCAGATACGCAGTATTTT. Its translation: CASSYLRQSEADTQYF.